These 16 T cell receptor beta chains were sequenced from one sample in a study of Ad26.COV2.S vaccination and SARS-CoV-2 variants. TCRdb keeps only in-frame clones here, not all; method: immunoSEQ multiplex PCR. The repertoire holds some 320,000 clones, with around four fifths as singletons. Treatment indicated: 15 to 20 received Ad26.COV2.S at low or high dose, single or two shots; several received placebo; per-sample allocation not given. Samples analyzed were those drawn on day 63 after the first vaccine or placebo injection. Sample: peripheral blood, taken in a trial of Ad26.COV2.S vaccine versus placebo. These receptors all stem from a person between 18 and 59 years old who received the Ad26.COV2.S COVID-19 vaccine or a placebo.

This clone was picked up a small number of times. The chain carries TRBV9 and TRBJ2-3, with 8 positions matching TRBD2. J lost 5 bases, V lost 4 bases, and 6 bases had no gene match. CDR1 is SGDLS and CDR2 is YYNGEE in the germline V gene. The CDR3 spans 14 residues. CDR3 sequence (DNA): TGTGCCAGCAGCCTTGGACTAGCTGGAGATACGCAGTATTTT. It yields the protein CASSLGLAGDTQYF.

V and J are TRBV5-1 and TRBJ2-7; the D is unclear. The CDR3 contains 11 residues. V shed 4 bases and J shed 7 bases, with 9 bases lying between them. Germline-derived CDR1 and CDR2 are SGHRS and YFSETQ. CDR3 region: CASSGSREQYF. DNA for the CDR3: TGCGCCAGCAGCGGATCGAGGGAGCAGTACTTC.

A note on this clone: The identical CDR3 is also encoded by other nucleotide sequences in the sample. The CDR3 spells CASSFHRSLGTEAFF. For the CDR3, the DNA is TGTGCCAGCAGTTTCCACCGGTCCTTAGGGACTGAAGCTTTCTTT. The V call is TRBV27, the J call TRBJ1-1; D is uncertain. Germline CDR1 MNHEY, CDR2 SMNVEV (reference sequence). The CDR3 runs 15 residues. Trimming took off 3 bases at V and 5 bases at J, with 16 bases between the two ends.

This clone was counted only a few times. This sequence joins TRBV3-1 (or the pseudogene TRBV3-2) and TRBJ2-4; TRBD1 is a possible D gene (6 bases). The germline V and J ends were trimmed by 1 base and 3 bases, with 19 bases remaining between them. The CDR3 runs 18 residues. Germline values: CDR1 LGHDT, CDR2 YNNKEL (reference sequence). For the CDR3, the DNA is TGTGCCAGCAGCCAAGGTGTATACAGGGTGAGGGACAAAAACATTCAGTACTTC. Its protein is CASSQGVYRVRDKNIQYF.

This clone was seen only a few times. J is TRBJ1-5 and V is TRBV27; D is undetermined. CDR1 is MNHEY, CDR2 SMNVEV, per germline (reference sequence). The CDR3 has 14 residues. V was cut by 6 bases and J by 5 bases, with 14 bases left in between. This chain's CDR3 is CASRQSLGDQPQHF. The CDR3 DNA reads as TGTGCCAGCAGGCAATCATTAGGAGATCAGCCCCAGCATTTT.

This chain uses TRBV5-4 with TRBJ1-2, with TRBD1 as a possible D gene (5 bases). CDR3 size: 13 residues. Germline V gene sequence: CDR1 SGHNT, CDR2 YYREEE (reference sequence). Trimming removed 4 bases from V and 4 bases from J, with 11 bases in between. The CDR3 DNA is TGTGCCAGCAGCCGGGACGGGGCCTATGGCTACACCTTC. This translates into CASSRDGAYGYTF.

The CDR3 here is CASSDWGLNTEAFF. CDR3 sequence (DNA): TGTGCCAGCAGTGATTGGGGACTGAACACTGAAGCTTTCTTT. This chain links TRBV6-1 with TRBJ1-1; D is perhaps TRBD1 (5 bases). Germline V gives CDR1 MNHNS, CDR2 SASEGT. The CDR3 sequence is 14 residues long. Trimming took 3 bases from V and 0 from J, leaving 8 bases between them.

The table lists this clone with a few counts. The chain carries TRBV7-9 and TRBJ2-3; D gene uncertain. Trimming shortened V by 1 base and J by 2 bases, and 4 bases separated the two germline ends. This CDR3 spans 13 amino acids. Germline V gene data show CDR1 as SEHNR and CDR2 as FQNEAQ (reference sequence). The CDR3 bases are TGTGCCAGCAGCTTAGTGTTCACAGATACGCAGTATTTT. This sequence encodes CASSLVFTDTQYF.

This clone was observed once. The chain uses TRBV5-1 and TRBJ2-7; 13 bases are a match to TRBD2. The CDR3 is 18 residues long. V shed 3 bases and J 1 base; nucleotides not matched to a gene: 10. Germline assignment: CDR1 SGHRS and CDR2 YFSETQ. The CDR3 sequence: CASSSTPPGLAGSYEQYF. The CDR3 DNA reads TGCGCCAGCAGCTCTACCCCTCCGGGACTAGCGGGATCCTACGAGCAGTACTTC.

This clone was observed a single time. CDR3 DNA sequence: TGTGCCAGCTCACCACGGGTGGGGCAGACTAATGAAAAACTGTTTTTT. Its protein product is CASSPRVGQTNEKLFF. The chain employs TRBV18 and TRBJ1-4, with D possibly matching TRBD1 (5 bases). Germline CDR1 reads KGHSH; CDR2 reads LQKENI. Deletions cut 1 base from V and 2 bases from J, with 11 bases between. The CDR3 is made up of 16 amino acids.

This chain links TRBV27 with TRBJ2-5, with D possibly being TRBD1 or TRBD2 (5 bases each). CDR3 length equals 15 residues. Germline CDR1 is MNHEY and CDR2 is SMNVEV (reference sequence). Trimming cost V 4 bases and J 2 bases, with 14 bases left between them. The CDR3 DNA reads TGTGCCAGCAGTTCTCCGGGGCGAGGTCAAGAGACCCAGTACTTC. It encodes CASSSPGRGQETQYF.

To note about this clone: This sample also contains other DNA sequences that code for the same CDR3. The rearrangement links TRBV6-5 to TRBJ1-6, with D perhaps TRBD1 (5 bases). V gave up 0 bases and J gave up 10 bases, with 13 bases separating them. CDR1 is MNHEY, CDR2 SVGAGI, per germline. The CDR3 loop spans 15 amino acids. CDR3 protein: CASSYSGPVGSPLHF. The DNA for the CDR3 is TGTGCCAGCAGTTACTCGGGGCCCGTGGGCTCACCCCTCCACTTT.

The V and J genes are TRBV11-3 and TRBJ1-1; D gene uncertain. Deletions cut 1 base from V and 0 bases from J, with 6 bases between. CDR1 and CDR2 from the germline V gene are SGHNT and YENEEA. This CDR3 has 14 residues. The DNA of the CDR3 is TGTGCCAGCAGCTTAGGGCGGATGAACACTGAAGCTTTCTTT. It yields the protein CASSLGRMNTEAFF.

V gene TRBV24-1 combines with J gene TRBJ2-7; D unclear. The CDR3 totals 13 residues. Germline V gene sequence: CDR1 KGHDR, CDR2 SFDVKD. Trimming took 3 bases from V and 1 from J, leaving 6 bases between them. The CDR3 sequence: CATSDTVSYEQYF. CDR3 DNA sequence: TGTGCCACCAGTGATACGGTGTCCTACGAGCAGTACTTC.

The chain combines TRBV28 with TRBJ2-1; TRBD2 matches 8 bases. Germline V gene sequence: CDR1 MDHEN, CDR2 SYDVKM. Unmatched junction bases numbered 5, after V lost 3 bases and J lost 7 bases. This CDR3 has 14 residues. CDR3 sequence: CASSLDRGGNEQFF. The CDR3 region has the DNA TGTGCCAGCAGTTTGGATCGGGGGGGGAATGAGCAGTTCTTC.

The chain uses TRBV4-1 and TRBJ2-5; 11 bases line up with TRBD2. Germline-derived CDR1 and CDR2 are MGHRA and YSYEKL. This CDR3 region has 15 residues. V trimming: 4 bases; J trimming: 3 bases; junction bases outside the gene matches: 4. The CDR3 nucleotides are TGCGCCAGCAGCCCGCAGACTAGCGGGGAAGAGACCCAGTACTTC. This sequence encodes CASSPQTSGEETQYF.